Included here is one T cell receptor (beta chain) sequence, with context. Its target is not known. This is likely a read error, given that the CDR3 carries no conserved phenylalanine or tryptophan at its end. The DNA is left out, because the CDR3 cannot be placed on it with certainty; the CDR3 is given as TCRdb lists it. The data were taken from a study of CD8+ T cells in alopecia areata. Across the study: Treated individuals took tofacitinib by mouth, 5 to 10 mg twice daily.

The CDR3 adds up to 11 amino acids, both ends counted. Germline CDR1 and CDR2: MGHDK and SYGVNS. The treatment is: oral pan-JAK inhibitor, 5-10 mg twice daily. Researchers picked out CD4+ and CD8+ T cells from PBMCs by sorting. General study results and limits: Tofacitinib produced a significant decrease in scalp clonality and in expanded CD8+ clones among the top 100. Higher clonality was seen in lesional scalp than in normal scalp, especially in alopecia totalis/universalis.

cDNA prepared by RNA extraction and subsequent reverse transcription served as the template for sequencing. Clones were read by immunoSEQ multiplex PCR, and TCRdb kept only the in-frame ones, dropping some. The sample has 180,000 or so clones, about 62% seen once. The source of this sequence is a human donor with alopecia areata. Sample: CD4+ T cells sorted from blood, taken at week 24, from a patient treated with tofacitinib. The chain has TRBV25-1 and TRBJ2-3; TRBD2, the table's D call, was not compared with the DNA. CDR3 amino acids: CASSEERPRGD.